Presented here are 23 T cell receptor beta chains from one specimen sequenced in a study of Graves' ophthalmopathy and Graves' hyperthyroidism. RNA transcripts were the source from which TCR beta CDR3 regions were amplified. First-round RT-PCR used HTBI primers; second-round multiplex PCR followed. A single record per CDR3 protein comes from TCRdb applying MiXCR to the multiplex PCR reads. This sample has hundreds of thousands of distinct CDR3 sequences, with 35% to 50% found just once. The specimen was peripheral blood. Every receptor here comes from an adult man with Graves' ophthalmopathy.

This clonotype came up many times. This chain connects TRBV15 to TRBJ2-7, with 9 bases fitting TRBD2. The CDR3 spans 14 residues. The ends lost 8 bases at V and 7 bases at J; junction bases unmatched: 12. CDR1 LNHNV and CDR2 YYDKDF come from the germline V gene (reference sequence). CDR3 sequence: CATSRAGGPREQYF. CDR3 nucleotide sequence: TGTGCCACCTCCAGGGCGGGAGGGCCTCGGGAGCAGTACTTC.

This clonotype was counted at least ten times. The J gene is TRBJ2-2, the V gene TRBV5-1; unclear D gene. V was clipped by 1 base and J by 2 bases, with 9 bases between them. Germline CDR1 and CDR2: SGHRS and YFSETQ. The CDR3 runs to 15 residues. CDR3 residues: CASSLLSPNTGELFF. The CDR3 nucleotides read TGCGCCAGCAGCTTGCTCTCTCCCAACACCGGGGAGCTGTTTTTT. The whole variable domain, filled in from reference TRBV5-1 and TRBJ2-2, reads KAGVTQTPRYLIKTRGQQVTLSCSPISGHRSVSWYQQTPGQGLQFLFEYFSETQRNKGNFPGRFSGRQFSNSRSEMNVSTLELGDSALYLCASSLLSPNTGELFFGEGSRLTVL.

At least ten counts were recorded for this clonotype. The chain combines TRBV7-2 with TRBJ1-1; D not resolved. Germline CDR1 reads SGHTA; CDR2 reads FQGNSA. The germline V and J ends were trimmed by 1 base and 6 bases, with 9 bases remaining between them. This CDR3 comprises 13 residues. The CDR3 protein is CASSLVAAAEAFF. CDR3 sequence (DNA): TGTGCCAGCAGCTTAGTTGCGGCGGCTGAAGCTTTCTTT.

This clonotype was seen at least ten times. V gene TRBV7-3 combines with J gene TRBJ2-2, with 9 bases identical to TRBD2. Germline CDR1 SGHTA, CDR2 FQGTGA. This CDR3 has 16 residues. With 5 bases clipped from V and 2 bases from J, the junction kept 6 bases outside the gene matches. The CDR3 sequence is CASSLAGGPNTGELFF. In DNA, the CDR3 is TGTGCCAGCAGCCTCGCGGGAGGGCCTAACACCGGGGAGCTGTTTTTT. Together with reference TRBV7-3 and TRBJ2-2, the CDR3 gives the full variable domain: GAGVSQTPSNKVTEKGKYVELRCDPISGHTALYWYRQSLGQGPEFLIYFQGTGAADDSGLPNDRFFAVRPEGSVSTLKIQRTERGDSAVYLCASSLAGGPNTGELFFGEGSRLTVL.

The rearrangement joins TRBV15 to TRBJ2-5, with D tentatively TRBD1 (5 bases). The CDR3 totals 14 residues. Deletions cut 0 bases from V and 5 bases from J, with 10 bases between. Germline V gives CDR1 LNHNV, CDR2 YYDKDF (reference sequence). This CDR3 reads CATSRDMGRETQYF. CDR3 in DNA: TGTGCCACCAGCAGAGATATGGGGCGGGAGACCCAGTACTTC. The variable domain in full, with the rest retrieved from reference TRBV15 and TRBJ2-5, is DAMVIQNPRYQVTQFGKPVTLSCSQTLNHNVMYWYQQKSSQAPKLLFHYYDKDFNNEADTPDNFQSRRPNTSFCFLDIRSPGLGDTAMYLCATSRDMGRETQYFGPGTRLLVL.

This clonotype has ten or more counts. The chain employs TRBV5-1 and TRBJ1-4; D is unresolved. CDR1 and CDR2 from the germline V gene are SGHRS and YFSETQ. V lost 4 bases and J 3 bases, leaving 10 bases between the germline ends. The CDR3 runs 14 residues. CDR3 sequence: CASSPRTPNEKLFF. CDR3 in DNA: TGCGCCAGCAGCCCAAGAACTCCTAATGAAAAACTGTTTTTT.

This clonotype was detected ten times or more. The V gene is TRBV6-6, the J gene TRBJ1-5; D may be TRBD1 (6 bases). This CDR3 contains 14 residues. The germline CDR1 and CDR2 sequences are MNHNY and SVGAGI (reference sequence). Trimming took off 5 bases at V and 7 bases at J, with 15 bases between the two ends. The CDR3 coding sequence is TGTGCCAGCAGTGTTTTGGGGGACAACCAGCCCCAGCATTTT. It specifies CASSVLGDNQPQHF.

CDR3 DNA sequence: TGTGCCAGCAGCTTAGGGTTGTTGGCTAGGGGCGGCTATGGCTACACCTTC. Translated, it gives CASSLGLLARGGYGYTF. This chain connects TRBV7-4 to TRBJ1-2; the D gene is possibly TRBD1 (5 bases). The ends were cut back, 1 base at V and 4 bases at J, with 19 bases in the middle. The CDR3 extends over 17 amino acids. Germline V lookup: CDR1 SGHVT, CDR2 SQSDAQ.

Many counts were recorded for this clonotype. V gene TRBV7-6 combines with J gene TRBJ2-7, with 10 bases fitting TRBD1. V shed 0 bases and J 4 bases; nucleotides not matched to a gene: 3. CDR3 length: 15 amino acids. Germline V gene sequence: CDR1 SGHVS, CDR2 FNYEAQ. The CDR3 DNA sequence: TGTGCCAGCAGCTTAGCCGGGACAGGGGAGTACGAGCAGTACTTC. This codes for CASSLAGTGEYEQYF.

V usage is TRBV12-3 or TRBV12-4 and J usage is TRBJ1-6; D is possibly TRBD1 (6 bases). Trimming stripped 4 bases from V and 7 bases from J, with 14 bases between. The CDR3 has 15 amino acids. The CDR3 nucleotides are TGTGCCAGCAGTTCGAGGACAGCGGGAAATTCACCCCTCCACTTT. Protein product: CASSSRTAGNSPLHF.

This clonotype was recorded once. This chain connects TRBV24-1 to TRBJ1-2, with 9 bases that match TRBD1. The CDR3 consists of 15 residues. The germline V gene encodes CDR1 KGHDR and CDR2 SFDVKD. Trimming took 7 bases from V and 2 from J; bases not matched to a gene: 7. The CDR3 reads CATSSRTGANYGYTF. CDR3 nucleotide sequence: TGTGCCACCAGCAGTCGGACAGGGGCCAACTATGGCTACACCTTC.

A remark on this clonotype: A much larger clone is a single base away; this may be a read error. The conserved final phenylalanine or tryptophan is absent from the CDR3, which likely points to a read error. DNA for the CDR3: TGTGCCAGCAGCTCACCAGGGAACTACGAGCAGTACTGC. Protein product: CASSSPGNYEQYC. This chain joins TRBV13 and TRBJ2-7; the D gene is possibly TRBD1 (5 bases). Germline V gives CDR1 PRHDT, CDR2 FYEKMQ (reference sequence). This CDR3 has 13 amino acids. V was clipped by 4 bases and J by 3 bases, with 10 bases between them.

To note about this clonotype: A read error is possible here, since a much larger clone lies one base away. V usage is TRBV19 and J usage is TRBJ2-5, with 9 nucleotides matching TRBD1. Germline V gene lookup returns CDR1 LNHDA and CDR2 SQIVND (reference sequence). The CDR3 sequence is 15 residues long. The CDR3 sequence is CAGSRGTGHQETQYF. The CDR3 DNA reads as TGTGCCGGTAGTAGGGGGACAGGGCACCAAGAGACCCAGTACTTC. The full variable domain, with the rest looked up from reference TRBV19 and TRBJ2-5, is DGGITQSPKYLFRKEGQNVTLSCEQNLNHDAMYWYRQDPGQGLRLIYYSQIVNDFQKGDIAEGYSVSREKKESFPLTVTSAQKNPTAFYLCAGSRGTGHQETQYFGPGTRLLVL.

This clonotype has at least ten counts. J is TRBJ1-2 and V is TRBV25-1; D is undetermined. Germline V gene data show CDR1 as MGHDK and CDR2 as SYGVNS. V was trimmed by 0 bases and J by 4 bases, leaving 0 bases between them. The CDR3 loop spans 11 amino acids. CDR3 bases: TGTGCCAGCAGTGAATACTATGGCTACACCTTC. This sequence encodes CASSEYYGYTF.

The chain carries TRBV10-3 and TRBJ1-1; 10 bases map to TRBD1. Germline V gene sequence: CDR1 ENHRY, CDR2 SYGVKD. V lost 10 bases and J lost 0; bases outside the gene matches: 5. The CDR3 is made up of 14 amino acids. This CDR3 is CATGTGAMNTEAFF. CDR3 in DNA: TGTGCCACCGGGACAGGGGCTATGAACACTGAAGCTTTCTTT.

CDR3 in DNA: TGCAGCGTTCCACGCAACACTGAAGCTTTCTTT. Its protein is CSVPRNTEAFF. V usage is TRBV29-1 and J usage is TRBJ1-1; D gene ambiguous. Trimming left V 5 bases short and J 2 bases short, with 6 bases between. CDR1 SQVTM and CDR2 ANQGSEA come from the germline V gene. The CDR3 loop spans 11 amino acids.

This chain uses TRBV7-9 with TRBJ2-5; TRBD2 aligns across 9 bases. V gave up 5 bases and J gave up 1 base; unmatched junction bases: 5. The length of the CDR3 is 15 residues. Germline V lookup: CDR1 SEHNR, CDR2 FQNEAQ (reference sequence). The CDR3 reads CASSMTSGLQETQYF. In DNA, the CDR3 is TGTGCCAGCAGCATGACTAGCGGTCTCCAAGAGACCCAGTACTTC.

Worth noting for this clonotype: A junction boundary mismatches the germline segment, possibly from a read error. J is TRBJ2-6 and V is TRBV15; possibly TRBD1 for D (7 bases). Germline V gene sequence: CDR1 LNHNV, CDR2 YYDKDF (reference sequence). The CDR3 loop spans 18 amino acids. CDR3 sequence: CATSRGGQALGGKNTEAF. The CDR3 DNA sequence: TGTGCCACCAGCAGGGGCGGACAGGCCTTGGGGGGAAAGAACACTGAAGCTTTC.

This clonotype was counted only a few times. A read error may produce the germline difference seen at one junction end. V and J are TRBV11-2 and TRBJ2-2, with 7 bases identical to TRBD1. Germline-derived CDR1 and CDR2 are SGHAT and FQNNGV. This CDR3 has 16 residues. The CDR3: CASSIDDRANTGELFF. Written as DNA, the CDR3 is TGTGCCAGCAGCATAGATGACAGGGCGAACACCGGGGAGCTGTTTTTT.

This clonotype has just a few counts. The gene calls are TRBV6-6 and TRBJ2-5, with 13 bases matching TRBD2. Trimming at V came to 5 bases and at J to 4 bases, leaving 4 bases not matched to a gene. The CDR3 totals 15 residues. Germline V CDR1 and CDR2: MNHNY, SVGAGI (reference sequence). The CDR3 spells CASSEGLAGRETQYF. The CDR3 coding sequence is TGTGCCAGCAGTGAGGGACTAGCGGGGCGAGAGACCCAGTACTTC.

With respect to this clonotype: It may be a read error: a sequence one base away is much more abundant. V gene TRBV7-2 combines with J gene TRBJ1-2; 10 positions match TRBD1. The CDR3 is made up of 14 amino acids. CDR1 SGHTA and CDR2 FQGNSA come from the germline V gene. Here the CDR3 DNA reads TGTGCCGGCAGAACCGGGACAGGGGACTATGGCTACACCTTC. Translated: CAGRTGTGDYGYTF.

Worth noting for this clonotype: A single base separates this from a much larger clone, so it may be a read error. This chain joins TRBV9 and TRBJ1-3; 8 positions match TRBD1. The J segment lost 2 bases and the V segment lost 1 base, leaving 2 bases of the junction unmatched. The V gene's germline CDR1 is SGDLS and CDR2 YYNGEE. The CDR3 totals 15 residues. CDR3 region: CASSVSGGTGNTIYF. Written as DNA, the CDR3 is TGTGCCAGCAGCGTATCAGGGGGCACTGGAAACACCATATATTTT.

This chain's CDR3 is CAISLGGPYEQYF. The CDR3 DNA sequence: TGTGCCATCAGTTTAGGGGGACCCTACGAGCAGTACTTC. The V and J genes are TRBV10-3 and TRBJ2-7, with D perhaps TRBD1 (6 bases). This CDR3 is 13 amino acids long. The germline V gene has CDR1 ENHRY and CDR2 SYGVKD. Trimming stripped 5 bases from V and 2 bases from J, with 10 bases between.